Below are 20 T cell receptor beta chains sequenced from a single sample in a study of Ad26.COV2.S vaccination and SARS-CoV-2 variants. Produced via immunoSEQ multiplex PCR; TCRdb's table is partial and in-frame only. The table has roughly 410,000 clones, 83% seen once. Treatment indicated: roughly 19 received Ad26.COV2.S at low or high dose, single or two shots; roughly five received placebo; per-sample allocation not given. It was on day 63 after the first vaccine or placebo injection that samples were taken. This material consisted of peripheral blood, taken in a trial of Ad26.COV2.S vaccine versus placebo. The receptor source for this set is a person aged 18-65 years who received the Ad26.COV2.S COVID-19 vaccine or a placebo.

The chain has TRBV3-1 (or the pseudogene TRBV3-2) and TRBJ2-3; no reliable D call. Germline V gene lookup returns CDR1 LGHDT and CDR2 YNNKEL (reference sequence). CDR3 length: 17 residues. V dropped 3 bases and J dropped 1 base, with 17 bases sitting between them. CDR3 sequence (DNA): TGTGCCAGCAGCCAGGGAATACCGAGAAGGGGCACAGATACGCAGTATTTT. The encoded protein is CASSQGIPRRGTDTQYF.

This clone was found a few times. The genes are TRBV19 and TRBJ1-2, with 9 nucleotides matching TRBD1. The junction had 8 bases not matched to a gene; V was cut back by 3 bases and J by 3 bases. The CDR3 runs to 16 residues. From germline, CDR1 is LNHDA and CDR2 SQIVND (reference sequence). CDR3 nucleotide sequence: TGTGCCAGTAGTATTACAGGGGGCGGGAGGCACTATGGCTACACCTTC. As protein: CASSITGGGRHYGYTF.

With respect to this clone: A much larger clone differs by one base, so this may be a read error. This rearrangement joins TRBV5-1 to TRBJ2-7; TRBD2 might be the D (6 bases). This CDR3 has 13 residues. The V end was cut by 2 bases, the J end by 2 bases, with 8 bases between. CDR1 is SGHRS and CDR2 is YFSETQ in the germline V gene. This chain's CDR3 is CASSFPGAYEQYF. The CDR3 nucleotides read TGCGCCAGCAGCTTCCCGGGGGCCTACGAGCAGTACTTC.

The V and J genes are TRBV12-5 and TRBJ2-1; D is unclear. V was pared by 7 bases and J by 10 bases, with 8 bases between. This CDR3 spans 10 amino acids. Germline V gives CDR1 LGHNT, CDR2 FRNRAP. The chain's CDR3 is CASALGEQFF. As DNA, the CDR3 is TGTGCTAGTGCGTTGGGCGAGCAGTTCTTC.

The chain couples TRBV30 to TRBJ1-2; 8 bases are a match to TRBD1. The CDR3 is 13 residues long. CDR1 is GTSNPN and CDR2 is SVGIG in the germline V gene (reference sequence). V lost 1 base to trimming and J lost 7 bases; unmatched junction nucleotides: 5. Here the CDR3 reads CAWSGTGSGGYTF. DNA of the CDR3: TGTGCCTGGAGTGGGACAGGGTCCGGTGGCTACACCTTC.

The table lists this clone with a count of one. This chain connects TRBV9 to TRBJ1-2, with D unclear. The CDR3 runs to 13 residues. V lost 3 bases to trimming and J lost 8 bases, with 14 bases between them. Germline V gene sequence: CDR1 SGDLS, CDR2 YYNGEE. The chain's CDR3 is CASSEPSRRGYTF. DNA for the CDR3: TGTGCCAGCAGCGAGCCCTCGAGGCGGGGCTACACCTTC.

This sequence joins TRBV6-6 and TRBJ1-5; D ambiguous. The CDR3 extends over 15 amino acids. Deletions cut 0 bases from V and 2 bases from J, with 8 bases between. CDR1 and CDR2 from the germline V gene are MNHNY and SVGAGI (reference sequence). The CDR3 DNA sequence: TGTGCCAGCAGTTACTCGAGGCAAGGCAATCAGCCCCAGCATTTT. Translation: CASSYSRQGNQPQHF.

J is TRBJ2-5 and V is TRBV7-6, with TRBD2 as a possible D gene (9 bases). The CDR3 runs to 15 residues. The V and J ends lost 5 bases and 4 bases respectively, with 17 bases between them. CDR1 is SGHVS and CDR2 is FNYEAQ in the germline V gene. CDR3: CASSPSSGTGETQYF. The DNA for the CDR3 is TGTGCCAGCAGCCCCTCTAGCGGGACAGGAGAGACCCAGTACTTC. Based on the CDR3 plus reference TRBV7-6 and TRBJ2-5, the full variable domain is GAGVSQSPRYKVTKRGQDVALRCDPISGHVSLYWYRQALGQGPEFLTYFNYEAQQDKSGLPNDRFSAERPEGSISTLTIQRTEQRDSAMYRCASSPSSGTGETQYFGPGTRLLVL.

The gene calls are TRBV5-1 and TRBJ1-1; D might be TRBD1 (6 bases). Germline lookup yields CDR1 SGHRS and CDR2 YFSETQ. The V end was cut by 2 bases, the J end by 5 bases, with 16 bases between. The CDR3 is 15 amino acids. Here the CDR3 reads CASSFDRIGGTEAFF. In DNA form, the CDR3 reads TGCGCCAGCAGCTTCGACAGGATCGGAGGGACTGAAGCTTTCTTT.

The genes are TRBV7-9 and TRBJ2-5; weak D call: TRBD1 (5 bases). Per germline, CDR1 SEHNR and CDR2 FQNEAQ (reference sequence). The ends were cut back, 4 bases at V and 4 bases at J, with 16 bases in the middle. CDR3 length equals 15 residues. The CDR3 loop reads CASSSFGSRGETQYF. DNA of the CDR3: TGTGCCAGCAGCTCCTTCGGGTCAAGGGGAGAGACCCAGTACTTC.

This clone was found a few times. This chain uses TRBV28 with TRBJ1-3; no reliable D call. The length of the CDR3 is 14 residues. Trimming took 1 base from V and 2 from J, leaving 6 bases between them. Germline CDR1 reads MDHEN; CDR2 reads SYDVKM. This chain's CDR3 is CASSLFRPGNTIYF. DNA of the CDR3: TGTGCCAGCAGTTTATTCCGTCCTGGAAACACCATATATTTT.

The CDR3: CSASGTSGSNEQFF. Here the CDR3 DNA reads TGCAGTGCTAGTGGGACTAGCGGATCGAATGAGCAGTTCTTC. The rearrangement joins TRBV20-1 to TRBJ2-1; 11 bases agree with TRBD2. Germline V lookup: CDR1 DFQATT, CDR2 SNEGSKA (reference sequence). V was pared by 3 bases and J by 7 bases, with 5 bases of the junction left unmatched. This CDR3 contains 14 residues.

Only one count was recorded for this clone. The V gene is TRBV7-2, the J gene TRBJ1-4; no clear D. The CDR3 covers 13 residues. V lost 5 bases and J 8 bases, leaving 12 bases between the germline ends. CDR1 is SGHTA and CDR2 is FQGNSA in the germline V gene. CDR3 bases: TGTGCCAGCAGCGCGGGGTACCCGGAAAAACTGTTTTTT. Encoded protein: CASSAGYPEKLFF.

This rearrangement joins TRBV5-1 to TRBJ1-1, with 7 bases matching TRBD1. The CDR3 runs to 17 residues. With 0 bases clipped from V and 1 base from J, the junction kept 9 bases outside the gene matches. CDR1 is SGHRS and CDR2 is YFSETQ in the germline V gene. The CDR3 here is CASSLGGRGRRNTEAFF. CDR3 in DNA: TGCGCCAGCAGCTTGGGTGGTAGGGGGCGTAGGAACACTGAAGCTTTCTTT. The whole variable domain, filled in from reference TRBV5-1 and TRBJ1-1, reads KAGVTQTPRYLIKTRGQQVTLSCSPISGHRSVSWYQQTPGQGLQFLFEYFSETQRNKGNFPGRFSGRQFSNSRSEMNVSTLELGDSALYLCASSLGGRGRRNTEAFFGQGTRLTVV.

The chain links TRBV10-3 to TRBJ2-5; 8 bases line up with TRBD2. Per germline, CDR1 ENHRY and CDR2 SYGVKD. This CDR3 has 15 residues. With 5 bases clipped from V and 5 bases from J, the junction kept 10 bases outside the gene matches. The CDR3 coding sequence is TGTGCCATCAGTCCCGGCGTTAGCGGGGTGGAGACCCAGTACTTC. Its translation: CAISPGVSGVETQYF.

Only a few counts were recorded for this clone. This CDR3 reads CASRGVSNQPQHF. CDR3 in DNA: TGTGCCAGCAGAGGGGTTAGCAATCAGCCCCAGCATTTT. This rearrangement joins TRBV11-2 to TRBJ1-5; TRBD1 might be the D (5 bases). Trimming took 6 bases from V and 0 from J, leaving 6 bases between them. Germline CDR1 and CDR2: SGHAT and FQNNGV. This CDR3 has 13 residues.

Written as DNA, the CDR3 is TGCGCCAGCAGTAGACTAGCGGGAGGGGCCGGGGAGCTGTTTTTT. It yields the protein CASSRLAGGAGELFF. This chain uses TRBV10-2 with TRBJ2-2, with 14 bases matching TRBD2. Trimming at V came to 5 bases and at J to 6 bases, leaving 2 bases not matched to a gene. Germline loops: CDR1 WSHSY, CDR2 SAAADI. The CDR3 loop spans 15 amino acids.

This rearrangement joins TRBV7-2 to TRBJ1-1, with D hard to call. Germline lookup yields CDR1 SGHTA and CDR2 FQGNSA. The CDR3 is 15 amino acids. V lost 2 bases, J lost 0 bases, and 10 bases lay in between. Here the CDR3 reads CASSLTGKMNTEAFF. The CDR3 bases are TGTGCCAGCAGCTTAACGGGTAAAATGAACACTGAAGCTTTCTTT.

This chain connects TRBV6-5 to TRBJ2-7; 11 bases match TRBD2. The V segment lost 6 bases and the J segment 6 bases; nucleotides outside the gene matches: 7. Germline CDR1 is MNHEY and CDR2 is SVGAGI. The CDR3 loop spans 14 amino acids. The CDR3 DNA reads TGTGCCAGCAGGGTAGCGGGGGGGCGTGTCGAGCAGTACTTC. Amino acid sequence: CASRVAGGRVEQYF.

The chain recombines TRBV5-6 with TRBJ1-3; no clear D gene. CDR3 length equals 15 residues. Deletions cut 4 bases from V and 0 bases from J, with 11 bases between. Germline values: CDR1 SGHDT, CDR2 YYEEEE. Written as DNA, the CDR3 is TGTGCCAGCAGCCCGAATCCGGTCTCTGGAAACACCATATATTTT. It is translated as CASSPNPVSGNTIYF.